These 24 T cell receptor beta chains share one sample of origin, sequenced in a study of T cell repertoires in cytomegalovirus infection. TCRdb processed the reads anew with MiXCR; each CDR3 protein has one entry. The sample lists 700,000 to 850,000 distinct CDR3 sequences; 32% were seen once. Their target antigens are unknown. The specimen was cultured CD8+ T cells from PBMCs, collected from culture after CMV antigen stimulation. These receptor sequences come from a human donor in good health (CMV status not recorded). Some clones in this sample may be carry-over from other donors' samples.

J is TRBJ1-6 and V is TRBV27; D gene ambiguous. V was pared by 4 bases and J by 6 bases, with 13 bases between. Germline-derived CDR1 and CDR2 are MNHEY and SMNVEV (reference sequence). CDR3 size: 15 residues. CDR3 amino acids: CASSSLLTLNSPLHF. CDR3 nucleotides: TGTGCCAGCAGTTCCTTACTCACCCTTAATTCACCCCTCCACTTT.

This clonotype occurred many times. This chain uses TRBV7-6 with TRBJ2-1; 10 nucleotides line up with TRBD2. In germline, CDR1 is SGHVS, CDR2 FNYEAQ. The CDR3 is 16 amino acids. Germline trimming cut 4 bases from V and 8 bases from J; bases unmatched to any gene: 11. The CDR3 sequence is CASSSVAGGLSDEQFF. CDR3 DNA: TGTGCCAGCAGCTCGGTAGCGGGGGGCCTCTCCGATGAGCAGTTCTTC.

The chain carries TRBV7-9 and TRBJ2-3; D gene unclear. Germline values: CDR1 SEHNR, CDR2 FQNEAQ (reference sequence). V was trimmed by 5 bases and J by 6 bases, leaving 9 bases between them. This CDR3 has 12 amino acids. For the CDR3, the DNA is TGTGCCAGCAGCCACGGTCTGGATACGCAGTATTTT. Translated, it gives CASSHGLDTQYF. Full variable domain (remainder filled in from reference TRBV7-9 and TRBJ2-3): DTGVSQNPRHKITKRGQNVTFRCDPISEHNRLYWYRQTLGQGPEFLTYFQNEAQLEKSRLLSDRFSAERPKGSFSTLEIQRTEQGDSAMYLCASSHGLDTQYFGPGTRLTVL.

This clonotype has a handful of counts. Here the CDR3 reads CASSTRTEQFF. CDR3 nucleotide sequence: TGTGCCAGCAGTACTCGGACTGAGCAGTTCTTC. The chain uses TRBV5-4 and TRBJ2-1; D is undetermined. V was pared by 5 bases and J by 9 bases, with 9 bases between. The length of the CDR3 is 11 residues. CDR1 and CDR2 (germline): SGHNT, YYREEE (reference sequence).

A few counts support this clonotype. The chain links TRBV11-2 to TRBJ1-1; 7 nucleotides agree with TRBD1. Germline V gene sequence: CDR1 SGHAT, CDR2 FQNNGV. The CDR3 runs to 18 residues. J was trimmed by 0 bases and V by 5 bases; bases with no gene match: 15. The CDR3: CASSLWRQGDSMNTEAFF. Written as DNA, the CDR3 is TGTGCCAGCAGCCTTTGGCGACAGGGCGACTCAATGAACACTGAAGCTTTCTTT.

A word on this clonotype: The CDR3 ends on some other residue instead of the conserved phenylalanine or tryptophan, so this is likely a read error. The chain has TRBV11-3 and TRBJ2-1; unclear D gene. CDR1 SGHNT and CDR2 YENEEA come from the germline V gene. With 1 base removed from V and 8 bases from J, the gap between germline ends came to 24 bases. The CDR3 has 18 residues. In DNA, the CDR3 is TGTGCCAGCAGCTTAGTTTCCCCCTTAATAGCTCCTGTCGATGAGCAGTTCCTC. It specifies CASSLVSPLIAPVDEQFL.

The chain combines TRBV5-6 with TRBJ2-1, with TRBD1 matching 7 bases. After removal of 6 bases from V and 8 bases from J, the junction contained 8 bases not matched to a gene. CDR3 length: 13 amino acids. CDR1 is SGHDT, CDR2 YYEEEE, per germline. The CDR3 is CASIPTGRDEQFF. The CDR3 DNA reads as TGTGCCAGCATCCCGACAGGGCGGGATGAGCAGTTCTTC.

The V call is TRBV25-1, the J call TRBJ1-2; D not resolved. The germline V gene has CDR1 MGHDK and CDR2 SYGVNS. Trimming removed 4 bases at V and 4 bases at J, with 13 bases between. The CDR3 runs 14 residues. CDR3 sequence: CASSGEDHSYGYTF. CDR3 sequence (DNA): TGTGCCAGCAGTGGGGAAGATCACAGCTATGGCTACACCTTC.

About this clonotype itself: Its ends do not fully match the called genes, so a read error is possible. The chain links TRBV19 to TRBJ1-5; a possible D gene is TRBD1 (6 bases). This CDR3 has 15 residues. Germline V gives CDR1 LNHDA, CDR2 SQIVND (reference sequence). The CDR3: CASRIGQRFNQPQHF. The CDR3 DNA reads as TGTGCCAGTAGGATAGGACAGCGGTTCAATCAGCCCCAGCATTTT. Together with reference TRBV19 and TRBJ1-5, the CDR3 gives the full variable domain: DGGITQSPKYLFRKEGQNVTLSCEQNLNHDAMYWYRQDPGQGLRLIYYSQIVNDFQKGDIAEGYSVSREKKESFPLTVTSAQKNPTAFYLCASRIGQRFNQPQHFGDGTRLSIL.

The CDR3 DNA reads TGTGCCAGTAGTATACCCTGGGGAGGGGGAACAGCAGATACGCAGTATTTT. Translated, it gives CASSIPWGGGTADTQYF. This chain uses TRBV19 with TRBJ2-3; D might be TRBD2 (7 bases). The CDR3 is made up of 17 amino acids. Germline CDR1 is LNHDA and CDR2 is SQIVND (reference sequence). V lost 2 bases, J lost 4 bases, and 19 bases lay in between.

V and J are TRBV7-9 and TRBJ2-6, with D maybe TRBD2 (5 bases). CDR1 is SEHNR, CDR2 FQNEAQ, per germline (reference sequence). V gave up 4 bases and J gave up 3 bases, with 7 bases separating them. The CDR3 is 14 amino acids. The CDR3 nucleotides read TGTGCCAGCAGCTCAGGAGGTGGGGCCAACGTCCTGACTTTC. This sequence encodes CASSSGGGANVLTF.

This chain uses TRBV5-4 with TRBJ1-1; no firm D call. V was shortened by 4 bases and J by 1 base, with 14 bases between the two germline ends. The CDR3 runs to 15 residues. Germline V gene lookup returns CDR1 SGHNT and CDR2 YYREEE (reference sequence). The chain's CDR3 is CASSPEGFPNTEAFF. As DNA, the CDR3 is TGTGCCAGCAGCCCGGAGGGTTTTCCGAACACTGAAGCTTTCTTT.

The rearrangement joins TRBV24-1 to TRBJ2-3, with a possible D match to TRBD1 (6 bases). Trimming stripped 6 bases from V and 4 bases from J, with 13 bases between. Germline lookup yields CDR1 KGHDR and CDR2 SFDVKD. The CDR3 consists of 14 residues. The DNA for the CDR3 is TGTGCCACCAGTCCGGGACACCGATCAGATACGCAGTATTTT. Translating it yields CATSPGHRSDTQYF.

This chain links TRBV12-5 with TRBJ2-5; D gene ambiguous. The CDR3 spans 13 residues. V was trimmed by 1 base and J by 4 bases, leaving 7 bases between them. Germline V gene lookup returns CDR1 LGHNT and CDR2 FRNRAP. The CDR3 region is CASGLGSRETQYF. In DNA form, the CDR3 reads TGTGCTAGTGGTTTGGGTAGCCGAGAGACCCAGTACTTC.

There are a few counts of this clonotype. V is TRBV29-1 and J is TRBJ1-1, with D perhaps TRBD1 (5 bases). The CDR3 loop spans 13 amino acids. With 7 bases removed from V and 0 bases from J, the gap between germline ends came to 12 bases. Germline V gives CDR1 SQVTM, CDR2 ANQGSEA. The CDR3 reads CSALTAMNTEAFF. DNA for the CDR3: TGCAGCGCCTTGACAGCAATGAACACTGAAGCTTTCTTT. Full variable domain (outside the CDR3, taken from reference TRBV29-1 and TRBJ1-1): SAVISQKPSRDICQRGTSLTIQCQVDSQVTMMFWYRQQPGQSLTLIATANQGSEATYESGFVIDKFPISRPNLTFSTLTVSNMSPEDSSIYLCSALTAMNTEAFFGQGTRLTVV.

The DNA for the CDR3 is TGTGCCATCAGTGAGTCGAACCAGGGAGGCTACAATGAGCAGTTCTTC. It is translated as CAISESNQGGYNEQFF. The V call is TRBV10-3, the J call TRBJ2-1; TRBD2 is a possible D gene (6 bases). Germline loops: CDR1 ENHRY, CDR2 SYGVKD. CDR3 length: 16 amino acids. V was cut by 0 bases and J by 3 bases, with 12 bases left in between.

This clonotype was seen ten or more times. The rearrangement links TRBV12-3 or TRBV12-4 to TRBJ1-3; D is possibly TRBD1 (5 bases). The CDR3 covers 14 residues. Trimming stripped 5 bases from V and 0 bases from J, with 8 bases between. The CDR3 nucleotides read TGTGCCAGCAGTCCAGGGTCCTCTGGAAACACCATATATTTT. Translating gives CASSPGSSGNTIYF.

There are a few counts of this clonotype. The rearrangement uses TRBV7-6 and TRBJ1-6, with 10 bases lining up with TRBD1. The ends lost 5 bases at V and 7 bases at J; junction bases unmatched: 5. Germline V gene lookup returns CDR1 SGHVS and CDR2 FNYEAQ. The CDR3 is 15 amino acids. CDR3 sequence: CASSPQDRGNSPLHF. Written as DNA, the CDR3 is TGTGCCAGCAGCCCACAGGACAGGGGGAATTCACCCCTCCACTTT.

The CDR3 nucleotides read TGTGCCAGCAGTTCAGAAGAGGGGGGTTTGGACACTGAAGCTTTCTTT. Residues: CASSSEEGGLDTEAFF. This chain links TRBV28 with TRBJ1-1; tentative D call: TRBD1 (6 bases). The V gene lost 4 bases and the J gene lost 3 bases, with 18 bases spanning the gap. Germline CDR1 reads MDHEN; CDR2 reads SYDVKM. The CDR3 loop spans 16 amino acids.

This clonotype showed up many times. V usage is TRBV12-3 or TRBV12-4 and J usage is TRBJ1-2; 10 nucleotides align to TRBD1. The CDR3 length is 15 residues. Unmatched junction bases numbered 11, after V lost 6 bases and J lost 7 bases. CDR3 amino acids: CASRGTGVVRTGYTF. The CDR3 DNA is TGTGCCAGCAGAGGGACAGGGGTAGTAAGGACTGGCTACACCTTC.

J is TRBJ2-5 and V is TRBV9, with D tentatively TRBD1 or TRBD2 (6 bases each). V was trimmed by 3 bases and J by 1 base, leaving 13 bases between them. This CDR3 has 15 residues. CDR1 is SGDLS, CDR2 YYNGEE, per germline. In nucleotides, the CDR3 is TGTGCCAGCAGCGAGGGGGGACAACTCCAAGAGACCCAGTACTTC. This translates into CASSEGGQLQETQYF.

The chain combines TRBV5-6 with TRBJ2-7; 9 bases are a match to TRBD1. From germline, CDR1 is SGHDT and CDR2 YYEEEE. The CDR3 is made up of 19 amino acids. The trim removed 6 bases at V and 3 bases at J, leaving 22 bases unmatched. The CDR3 region is CASNFTSWTGATVGYEQYV. In DNA, the CDR3 is TGTGCCAGCAACTTTACCTCGTGGACAGGGGCCACCGTAGGCTACGAGCAGTACGTC.

This CDR3 reads CASSQDFTGTGELFF. The CDR3 region has the DNA TGTGCCAGCAGCCAAGATTTCACCGGCACCGGGGAGCTGTTTTTT. V usage is TRBV3-1 and J usage is TRBJ2-2; D ambiguous. The V gene lost 0 bases and the J gene lost 4 bases, with 9 bases spanning the gap. This CDR3 region has 15 residues. Germline loops: CDR1 LGHDT, CDR2 YNNKEL (reference sequence).

V usage is TRBV12-3 or TRBV12-4 and J usage is TRBJ2-1; 8 nucleotides agree with TRBD2. This CDR3 has 15 amino acids. The trim removed 7 bases at V and 5 bases at J, leaving 10 bases unmatched. DNA of the CDR3: TGTGCCAGCACCCTGCGGGGGGCGTCTGACAATGAGCAGTTCTTC. This translates into CASTLRGASDNEQFF.